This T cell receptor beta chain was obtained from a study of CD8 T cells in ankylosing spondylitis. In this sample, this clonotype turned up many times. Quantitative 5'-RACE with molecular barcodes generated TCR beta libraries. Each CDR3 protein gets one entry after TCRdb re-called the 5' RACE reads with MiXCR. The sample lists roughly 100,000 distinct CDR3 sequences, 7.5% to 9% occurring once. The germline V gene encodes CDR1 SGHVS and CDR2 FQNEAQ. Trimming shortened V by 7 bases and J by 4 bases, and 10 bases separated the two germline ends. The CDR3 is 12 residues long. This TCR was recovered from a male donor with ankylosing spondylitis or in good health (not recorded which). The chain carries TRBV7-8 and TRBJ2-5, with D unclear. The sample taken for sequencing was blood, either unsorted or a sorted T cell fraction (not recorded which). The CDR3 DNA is TGTGCCAGCATCAACATCGGAGAGACCCAGTACTTC. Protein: CASINIGETQYF. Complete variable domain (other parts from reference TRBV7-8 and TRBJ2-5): GAGVSQSPRYKVAKRGQDVALRCDPISGHVSLFWYQQALGQGPEFLTYFQNEAQLDKSGLPSDRFFAERPEGSVSTLKIQRTQQEDSAVYLCASINIGETQYFGPGTRLLVL.